This entry lists 28 T cell receptor beta chains sequenced from one sample in a study of quantifying T cell responses using KT2 cells. Whole-study context: Reverse transcription used primers in the TCR alpha and beta constant regions.

Each cDNA got a UMI-containing oligo ligated at its 3' end. An equimolar mix of RC1.1 and RC1.2 primed the beta chain across TRBC1 and TRBC2. Via MiXCR, TCRdb re-called the UMI-ligation and nested PCR reads, giving one row per CDR3 protein. This sample carries about 50,000 distinct CDR3 sequences, under 14% of them seen once, and the ten largest clones take 10%. Sequencing was performed on PBMCs spiked with cells of the T cell clone KT2. The source of these receptors is a human donor.

This clonotype was detected ten times or more. This chain connects TRBV24-1 to TRBJ2-2; a possible D gene is TRBD2 (5 bases). In germline, CDR1 is KGHDR, CDR2 SFDVKD. The CDR3 covers 15 residues. V was trimmed by 4 bases and J by 2 bases, leaving 10 bases between them. CDR3 bases: TGTGCCACCAGTGAACGGGGTGCCAACACCGGGGAGCTGTTTTTT. This gives the protein CATSERGANTGELFF.

This clonotype was picked up many times. The rearrangement uses TRBV4-2 and TRBJ2-7; D remains unclear. This CDR3 comprises 12 residues. Germline V gives CDR1 LGHNA, CDR2 YNFKEQ. Trimming shortened V by 0 bases and J by 7 bases, and 7 bases separated the two germline ends. For the CDR3, the DNA is TGTGCCAGCAGCCAAGATATGGGAGAGCAGTACTTC. It is translated as CASSQDMGEQYF.

The V and J genes are TRBV6-5 and TRBJ2-3; tentatively, D is TRBD2 (5 bases). Trimming took 6 bases from V and 2 from J, leaving 18 bases between them. The CDR3 spans 16 residues. Germline CDR1 MNHEY, CDR2 SVGAGI. The CDR3 nucleotides read TGTGCCAGCAGCCGTTCGGGGTACTCGTCCACAGATACGCAGTATTTT. It encodes CASSRSGYSSTDTQYF.

V and J are TRBV24-1 and TRBJ1-2; D is unresolved. The CDR3 consists of 13 residues. Germline CDR1 reads KGHDR; CDR2 reads SFDVKD. V lost 4 bases and J 2 bases, leaving 7 bases between the germline ends. The CDR3: CATSDRHNYGYTF. The CDR3, as DNA: TGTGCCACCAGTGACAGGCACAACTATGGCTACACCTTC.

The CDR3 reads CASSNSGGTGAPNEQYF. The CDR3 DNA reads as TGTGCCAGCAGCAATTCCGGGGGTACAGGGGCTCCCAACGAGCAGTACTTC. This rearrangement joins TRBV6-5 to TRBJ2-7, with D possibly matching TRBD1 (7 bases). This CDR3 comprises 17 residues. Germline lookup yields CDR1 MNHEY and CDR2 SVGAGI. Trimming stripped 6 bases from V and 5 bases from J, with 26 bases between.

This clonotype was seen at least ten times. This chain links TRBV7-6 with TRBJ2-1, with TRBD2 matching over 12 bases. This CDR3 comprises 17 residues. With 3 bases clipped from V and 8 bases from J, the junction kept 11 bases outside the gene matches. Germline lookup yields CDR1 SGHVS and CDR2 FNYEAQ. In nucleotides, the CDR3 is TGTGCCAGCAGCTTCCCCCAACTAGCGGGAGGAGGGGATGAGCAGTTCTTC. It specifies CASSFPQLAGGGDEQFF.

This clonotype was detected only a few times. This chain uses TRBV7-8 with TRBJ1-1, with a tentative D call TRBD1 (6 bases). V was pared by 8 bases and J by 2 bases, with 9 bases between. Germline CDR1 is SGHVS and CDR2 is FQNEAQ. The CDR3 is made up of 12 amino acids. As DNA, the CDR3 is TGTGCCAGCGGGGACACCAACACTGAAGCTTTCTTT. This translates into CASGDTNTEAFF.

This chain connects TRBV7-6 to TRBJ2-6, with D uncertain. V was pared by 4 bases and J by 4 bases, with 8 bases between. The CDR3 length is 14 residues. CDR1 and CDR2 from the germline V gene are SGHVS and FNYEAQ. The chain's CDR3 is CASSSPAGANVLTF. CDR3 sequence (DNA): TGTGCCAGCAGCTCCCCTGCGGGGGCCAACGTCCTGACTTTC.

The chain is built from TRBV20-1 and TRBJ1-5; D unresolved. Germline V gene data show CDR1 as DFQATT and CDR2 as SNEGSKA (reference sequence). CDR3 size: 13 residues. Trimming stripped 2 bases from V and 0 bases from J, with 5 bases between. As DNA, the CDR3 is TGCAGTGCTAGAACATATAGCAATCAGCCCCAGCATTTT. This gives the protein CSARTYSNQPQHF.

The rearrangement joins TRBV12-3 or TRBV12-4 to TRBJ1-1, with a tentative D call TRBD1 (5 bases). V lost 3 bases and J lost 4, with 12 bases in between. The CDR3 runs 14 residues. In DNA, the CDR3 is TGTGCCAGCAGTTTCCAGGGAACGGGCACTGAAGCTTTCTTT. Translating gives CASSFQGTGTEAFF.

This clonotype was observed a few times. This sequence joins TRBV11-3 and TRBJ2-1; D gene ambiguous. Germline V gene lookup returns CDR1 SGHNT and CDR2 YENEEA. V was shortened by 0 bases and J by 7 bases, with 10 bases between the two germline ends. The CDR3 spans 14 residues. CDR3 sequence: CASSLEVRSNEQFF. The CDR3 bases are TGTGCCAGCAGCTTAGAGGTTCGGTCTAATGAGCAGTTCTTC.

The J gene is TRBJ2-7, the V gene TRBV29-1; D uncertain. Trimming shortened V by 7 bases and J by 3 bases, and 10 bases separated the two germline ends. This CDR3 has 11 residues. In germline, CDR1 is SQVTM, CDR2 ANQGSEA. CDR3 coding DNA: TGCAGCGCCCAAAAGGACTACGAGCAGTACTTC. Its translation: CSAQKDYEQYF.

The V and J genes are TRBV5-6 and TRBJ2-5, with D unresolved. Germline CDR1 reads SGHDT; CDR2 reads YYEEEE. The CDR3 extends over 13 amino acids. The V and J ends lost 2 bases and 5 bases respectively, with 10 bases between them. The DNA for the CDR3 is TGTGCCAGCAGCTTAAGTGGCAGGGAGACCCAGTACTTC. Protein: CASSLSGRETQYF.

This clonotype was counted many times. The rearrangement joins TRBV20-1 to TRBJ2-7; 12 positions match TRBD2. Germline loops: CDR1 DFQATT, CDR2 SNEGSKA (reference sequence). This CDR3 is built from 14 residues. After removal of 3 bases from V and 3 bases from J, the junction contained 3 bases not matched to a gene. The CDR3 DNA reads as TGCAGTGCTAGGGGGACTAGCGGGTTCTACGAGCAGTACTTC. Its translation: CSARGTSGFYEQYF.

There are many counts of this clonotype. The chain recombines TRBV7-8 with TRBJ2-5, with TRBD2 matching over 7 bases. This CDR3 region has 16 residues. Germline V CDR1 and CDR2: SGHVS, FQNEAQ. J was trimmed by 1 base and V by 5 bases; bases with no gene match: 10. CDR3 nucleotide sequence: TGTGCCAGCAGCCGCGGGAGCGGGGCGATCCAAGAGACCCAGTACTTC. It encodes CASSRGSGAIQETQYF.

At least ten counts were recorded for this clonotype. The chain couples TRBV7-9 to TRBJ2-5, with 8 positions matching TRBD1. The CDR3 has 13 residues. J lost 4 bases, V lost 5 bases, and 3 bases had no gene match. Germline values: CDR1 SEHNR, CDR2 FQNEAQ (reference sequence). CDR3 in amino acids: CASSTRGPETQYF. In DNA form, the CDR3 reads TGTGCCAGCAGCACCAGGGGGCCAGAGACCCAGTACTTC.

This clonotype was recorded at least ten times. J is TRBJ2-1 and V is TRBV12-3 or TRBV12-4; possible D gene TRBD2, 5 bases. The V end was cut by 5 bases, the J end by 7 bases, with 18 bases between. The CDR3 covers 15 residues. CDR3 DNA: TGTGCCAGCAGTCCTGGACTCCCCAAGTCTAATGAGCAGTTCTTC. This codes for CASSPGLPKSNEQFF.

The V and J genes are TRBV6-6 and TRBJ1-3; D is undetermined. With 4 bases removed from V and 0 bases from J, the gap between germline ends came to 7 bases. Germline V gene sequence: CDR1 MNHNY, CDR2 SVGAGI (reference sequence). This CDR3 comprises 14 residues. CDR3 nucleotides: TGTGCCAGCAGTTGGCAGAGCTCTGGAAACACCATATATTTT. Translated: CASSWQSSGNTIYF.

The chain carries TRBV12-3 or TRBV12-4 and TRBJ1-2; 8 bases are shared with TRBD1. V lost 6 bases and J lost 3; bases outside the gene matches: 6. The CDR3 runs to 14 residues. In nucleotides, the CDR3 is TGTGCCAGCAGAGGACAGGGTCTCGACTATGGCTACACCTTC. Protein: CASRGQGLDYGYTF.

This clonotype was counted a few times. J is TRBJ2-3 and V is TRBV7-4; 11 bases map to TRBD2. The CDR3 is 17 residues long. The V and J ends lost 1 base and 6 bases, in that order; junction bases with no gene match: 9. CDR1 SGHVT and CDR2 SQSDAQ come from the germline V gene. CDR3 region: CASSLEVAGGPTDTQYF. The CDR3, as DNA: TGTGCCAGCAGCTTAGAGGTAGCGGGAGGGCCGACCGATACGCAGTATTTT. The full variable domain, rest sourced from reference TRBV7-4 and TRBJ2-3, is GAGVSQSPRYKVAKRGRDVALRCDSISGHVTLYWYRQTLGQGSEVLTYSQSDAQRDKSGRPSGRFSAERPERSVSTLKIQRTEQGDSAVYLCASSLEVAGGPTDTQYFGPGTRLTVL.

This clonotype was observed a handful of times. The chain links TRBV12-3 or TRBV12-4 to TRBJ2-1, with D unclear. The CDR3 consists of 13 residues. Trimming cost V 6 bases and J 8 bases, with 14 bases left between them. This CDR3 reads CASRRFGVDEQFF. The CDR3 DNA follows: TGTGCCAGCAGGCGCTTTGGGGTGGATGAGCAGTTCTTC.

The chain recombines TRBV15 with TRBJ2-3; no clear D. The CDR3 consists of 13 residues. CDR1 is LNHNV and CDR2 is YYDKDF in the germline V gene (reference sequence). The germline V and J ends were trimmed by 5 bases and 1 base, with 7 bases remaining between them. The CDR3 nucleotides are TGTGCCACCAGCGTCGCAGGCACAGATACGCAGTATTTT. Amino acids: CATSVAGTDTQYF.

There are a few counts of this clonotype. The chain joins TRBV5-1 to TRBJ1-1; D is uncertain. Germline-derived CDR1 and CDR2 are SGHRS and YFSETQ. Trimming stripped 0 bases from V and 2 bases from J, with 8 bases between. CDR3 size: 14 residues. CDR3 nucleotides: TGCGCCAGCAGCTTGGCCCTGTTAAACACTGAAGCTTTCTTT. It codes for CASSLALLNTEAFF.

The chain has TRBV29-1 and TRBJ2-3; TRBD2 matches 9 bases. V dropped 4 bases and J dropped 0; count of bases not matched to a gene: 5. Germline V gives CDR1 SQVTM, CDR2 ANQGSEA. This CDR3 has 15 residues. The chain's CDR3 is CSVAASGRSTDTQYF. CDR3 DNA: TGCAGCGTTGCTGCGAGCGGGAGGAGCACAGATACGCAGTATTTT.

This clonotype was seen repeatedly, ten times or more. The chain joins TRBV7-2 to TRBJ2-7; TRBD2 matches at 10 bases. Germline V gene sequence: CDR1 SGHTA, CDR2 FQGNSA. V lost 2 bases to trimming and J lost 2 bases; unmatched junction nucleotides: 6. This CDR3 is built from 16 residues. The DNA for the CDR3 is TGTGCCAGCAGCTTAAGGCCTAGCGGGGGACCCTACGAGCAGTACTTC. It codes for CASSLRPSGGPYEQYF.

This rearrangement joins TRBV3-1 to TRBJ1-2, with D perhaps matching TRBD1 (6 bases). Trimming pared 0 bases from V and 4 bases from J, leaving 9 bases between. The CDR3 sequence is 14 residues long. Germline CDR1 and CDR2: LGHDT and YNNKEL (reference sequence). The CDR3 nucleotides are TGTGCCAGCAGCCAAGACAGGGGACCCTATGGCTACACCTTC. This sequence encodes CASSQDRGPYGYTF.

The CDR3 here is CASSQRREDTQYF. CDR3 nucleotides: TGTGCCAGCAGTCAACGGCGGGAGGATACGCAGTATTTT. The chain combines TRBV6-5 with TRBJ2-3; 7 bases map to TRBD2. Germline V gene data show CDR1 as MNHEY and CDR2 as SVGAGI. The CDR3 consists of 13 residues. The trim removed 5 bases at V and 6 bases at J, leaving 5 bases unmatched.

This sequence joins TRBV4-1 and TRBJ2-7, with 7 nucleotides matching TRBD1. V was pared by 1 base and J by 0 bases, with 9 bases of the junction left unmatched. CDR3 length equals 17 residues. Per germline, CDR1 MGHRA and CDR2 YSYEKL. CDR3 sequence: CASSQGGYRGPSYEQYF. As DNA, the CDR3 is TGCGCCAGCAGCCAAGGAGGTTACAGGGGTCCCTCCTACGAGCAGTACTTC.